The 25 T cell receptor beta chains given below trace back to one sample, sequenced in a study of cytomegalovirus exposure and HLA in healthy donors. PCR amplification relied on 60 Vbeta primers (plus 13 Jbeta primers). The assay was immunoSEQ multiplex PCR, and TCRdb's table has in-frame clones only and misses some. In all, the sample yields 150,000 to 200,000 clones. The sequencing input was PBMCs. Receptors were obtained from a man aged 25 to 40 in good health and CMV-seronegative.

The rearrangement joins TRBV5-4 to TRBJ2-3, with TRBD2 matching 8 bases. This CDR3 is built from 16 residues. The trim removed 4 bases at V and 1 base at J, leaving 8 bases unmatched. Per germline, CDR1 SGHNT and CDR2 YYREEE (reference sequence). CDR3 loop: CASSPAGGGGTDTQYF. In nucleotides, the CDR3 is TGTGCCAGCAGCCCGGCGGGGGGAGGAGGCACAGATACGCAGTATTTT.

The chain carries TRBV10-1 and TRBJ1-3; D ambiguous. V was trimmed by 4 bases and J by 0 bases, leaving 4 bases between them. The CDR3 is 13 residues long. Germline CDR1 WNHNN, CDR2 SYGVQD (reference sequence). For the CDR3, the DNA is TGCGCCAGCAGTGTTAGCTCTGGAAACACCATATATTTT. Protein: CASSVSSGNTIYF.

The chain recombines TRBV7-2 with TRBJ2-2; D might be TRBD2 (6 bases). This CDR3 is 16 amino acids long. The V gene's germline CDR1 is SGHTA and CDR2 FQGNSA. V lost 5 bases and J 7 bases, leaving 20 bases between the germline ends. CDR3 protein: CASSPTGGTLNGELFF. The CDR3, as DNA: TGTGCCAGCAGCCCCACCGGGGGAACCTTAAACGGGGAGCTGTTTTTT.

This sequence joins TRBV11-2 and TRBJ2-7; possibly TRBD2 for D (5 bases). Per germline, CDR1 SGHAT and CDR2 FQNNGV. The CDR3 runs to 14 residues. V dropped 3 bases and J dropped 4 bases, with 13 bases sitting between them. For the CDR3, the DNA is TGTGCCAGCAGCTTCAGTGACGGCGGGTACGAGCAGTACTTC. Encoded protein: CASSFSDGGYEQYF.

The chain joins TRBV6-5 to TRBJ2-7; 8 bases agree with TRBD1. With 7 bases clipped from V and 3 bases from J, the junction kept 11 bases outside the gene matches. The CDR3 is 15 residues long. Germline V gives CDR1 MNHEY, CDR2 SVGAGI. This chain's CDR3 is CASTYSRTGYYEQYF. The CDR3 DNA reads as TGTGCCAGCACCTATTCCCGGACAGGGTACTACGAGCAGTACTTC.

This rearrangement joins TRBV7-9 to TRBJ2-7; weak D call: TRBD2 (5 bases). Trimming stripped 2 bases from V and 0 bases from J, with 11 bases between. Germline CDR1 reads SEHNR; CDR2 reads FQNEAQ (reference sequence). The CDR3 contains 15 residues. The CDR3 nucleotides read TGTGCCAGCAGCTTATCAGAGGGTTTCTCCTACGAGCAGTACTTC. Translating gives CASSLSEGFSYEQYF.

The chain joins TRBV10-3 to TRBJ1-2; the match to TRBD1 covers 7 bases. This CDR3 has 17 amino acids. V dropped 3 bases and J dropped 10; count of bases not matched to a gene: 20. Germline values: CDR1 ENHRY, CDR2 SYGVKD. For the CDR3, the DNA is TGTGCCATCAGTGATACTCAGGGTTCGAGGACAGGCCGCTCCTACACCTTC. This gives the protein CAISDTQGSRTGRSYTF.

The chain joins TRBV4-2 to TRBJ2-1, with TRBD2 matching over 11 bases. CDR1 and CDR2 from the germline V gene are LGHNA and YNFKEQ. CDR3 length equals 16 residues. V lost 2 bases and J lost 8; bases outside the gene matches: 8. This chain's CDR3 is CASSQIRLAGSHEQFF. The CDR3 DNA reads TGTGCCAGCAGCCAAATACGACTAGCGGGGAGCCATGAGCAGTTCTTC.

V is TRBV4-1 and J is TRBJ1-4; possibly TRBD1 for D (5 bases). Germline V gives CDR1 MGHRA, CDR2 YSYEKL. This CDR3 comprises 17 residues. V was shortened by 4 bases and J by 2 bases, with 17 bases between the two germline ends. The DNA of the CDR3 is TGCGCCAGCAGCCTGCAGGGTGATTCAGGGACTAATGAAAAACTGTTTTTT. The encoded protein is CASSLQGDSGTNEKLFF.

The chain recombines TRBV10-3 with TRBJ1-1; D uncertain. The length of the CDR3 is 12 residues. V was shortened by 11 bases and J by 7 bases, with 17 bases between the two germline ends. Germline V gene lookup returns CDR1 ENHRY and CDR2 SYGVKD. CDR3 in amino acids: CACARALNEAFF. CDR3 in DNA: TGTGCCTGTGCGAGAGCCCTAAATGAAGCTTTCTTT.

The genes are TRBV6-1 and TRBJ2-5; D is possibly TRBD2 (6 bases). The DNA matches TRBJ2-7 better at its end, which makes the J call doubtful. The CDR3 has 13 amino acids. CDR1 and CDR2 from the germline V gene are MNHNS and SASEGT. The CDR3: CASTTLTSYEQYF. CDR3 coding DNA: TGTGCCAGCACCACCCTGACTAGCTACGAGCAGTACTTC.

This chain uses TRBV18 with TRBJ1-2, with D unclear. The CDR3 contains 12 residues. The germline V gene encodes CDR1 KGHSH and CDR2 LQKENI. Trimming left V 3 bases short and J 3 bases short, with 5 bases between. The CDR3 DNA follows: TGTGCCAGCTCACCCCAGTACTATGGCTACACCTTC. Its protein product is CASSPQYYGYTF.

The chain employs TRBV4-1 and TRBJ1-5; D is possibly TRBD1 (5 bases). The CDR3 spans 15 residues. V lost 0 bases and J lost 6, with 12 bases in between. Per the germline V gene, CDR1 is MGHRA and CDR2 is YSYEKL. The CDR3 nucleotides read TGCGCCAGCAGCCAAGATCCCCAGGGCGTTCAGCCCCAGCATTTT. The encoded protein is CASSQDPQGVQPQHF.

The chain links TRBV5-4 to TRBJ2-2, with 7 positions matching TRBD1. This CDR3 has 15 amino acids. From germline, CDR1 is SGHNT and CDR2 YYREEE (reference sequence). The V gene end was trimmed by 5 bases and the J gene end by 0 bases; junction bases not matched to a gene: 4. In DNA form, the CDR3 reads TGTGCCAGCAGACCCGGGACAGCGAACACCGGGGAGCTGTTTTTT. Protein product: CASRPGTANTGELFF. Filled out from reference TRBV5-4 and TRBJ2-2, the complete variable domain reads ETGVTQSPTHLIKTRGQQVTLRCSSQSGHNTVSWYQQALGQGPQFIFQYYREEENGRGNFPPRFSGLQFPNYSSELNVNALELDDSALYLCASRPGTANTGELFFGEGSRLTVL.

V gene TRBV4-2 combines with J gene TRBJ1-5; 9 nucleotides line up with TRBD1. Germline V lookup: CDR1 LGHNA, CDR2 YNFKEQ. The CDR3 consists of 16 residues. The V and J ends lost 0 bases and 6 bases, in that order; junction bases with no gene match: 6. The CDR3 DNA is TGTGCCAGCAGCCAAGAACTCAGACAGGGGGGTCAGCCCCAGCATTTT. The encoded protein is CASSQELRQGGQPQHF.

CDR3 nucleotide sequence: TGCGCCAGCAGCTTGATGGCCACGGGGGGCGAAGAGACCCAGTACTTC. It specifies CASSLMATGGEETQYF. This chain links TRBV5-1 with TRBJ2-5; perhaps TRBD2 as D (7 bases). The CDR3 is made up of 16 amino acids. Germline V lookup: CDR1 SGHRS, CDR2 YFSETQ. V was trimmed by 1 base and J by 3 bases, leaving 16 bases between them.

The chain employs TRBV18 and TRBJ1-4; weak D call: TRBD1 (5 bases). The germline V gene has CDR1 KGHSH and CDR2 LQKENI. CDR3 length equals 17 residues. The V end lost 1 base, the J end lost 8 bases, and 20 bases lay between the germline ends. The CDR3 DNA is TGTGCCAGCTCACCACGGCGTAAACAGGACGAAATAGAAAAACTGTTTTTT. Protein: CASSPRRKQDEIEKLFF.

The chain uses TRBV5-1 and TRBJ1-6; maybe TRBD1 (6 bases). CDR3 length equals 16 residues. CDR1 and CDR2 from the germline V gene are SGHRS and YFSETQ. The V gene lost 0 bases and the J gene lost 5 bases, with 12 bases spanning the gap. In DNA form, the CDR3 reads TGCGCCAGCAGCTTGGATAACGGACAGCATAATTCACCCCTCCACTTT. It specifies CASSLDNGQHNSPLHF. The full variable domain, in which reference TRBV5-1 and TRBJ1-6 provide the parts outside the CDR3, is KAGVTQTPRYLIKTRGQQVTLSCSPISGHRSVSWYQQTPGQGLQFLFEYFSETQRNKGNFPGRFSGRQFSNSRSEMNVSTLELGDSALYLCASSLDNGQHNSPLHFGNGTRLTVT.

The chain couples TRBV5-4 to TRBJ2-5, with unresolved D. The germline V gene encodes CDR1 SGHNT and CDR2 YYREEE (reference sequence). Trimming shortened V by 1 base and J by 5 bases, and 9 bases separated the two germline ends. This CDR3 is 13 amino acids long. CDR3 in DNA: TGTGCCAGCAGCTTGTTGGCTTCGGAGACCCAGTACTTC. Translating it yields CASSLLASETQYF.

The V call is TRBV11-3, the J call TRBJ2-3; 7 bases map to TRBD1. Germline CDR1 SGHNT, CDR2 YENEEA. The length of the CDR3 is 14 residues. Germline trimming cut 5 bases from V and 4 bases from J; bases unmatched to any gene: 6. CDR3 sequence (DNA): TGTGCCAGCAGCAAAGGGACAGTCCCAGATACGCAGTATTTT. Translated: CASSKGTVPDTQYF.

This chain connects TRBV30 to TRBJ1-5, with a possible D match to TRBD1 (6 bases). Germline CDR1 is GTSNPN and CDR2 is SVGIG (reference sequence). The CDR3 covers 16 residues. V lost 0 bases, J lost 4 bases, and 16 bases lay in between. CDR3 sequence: CAWSVQFGQTNQPQHF. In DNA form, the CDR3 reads TGTGCCTGGAGTGTACAGTTTGGACAGACAAATCAGCCCCAGCATTTT.

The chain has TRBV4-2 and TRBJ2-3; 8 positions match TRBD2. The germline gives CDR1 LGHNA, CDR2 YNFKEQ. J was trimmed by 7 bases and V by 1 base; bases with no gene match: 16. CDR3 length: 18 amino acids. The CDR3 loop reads CASSQGISGGAFSHTQYF. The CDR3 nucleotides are TGTGCCAGCAGCCAAGGGATCTCCGGGGGGGCTTTTTCCCATACGCAGTATTTT.

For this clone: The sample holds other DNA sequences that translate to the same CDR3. The CDR3, as DNA: TGTGCCAGCTCACCACCCAGTGTAAACACTGAAGCTTTCTTT. This encodes CASSPPSVNTEAFF. V is TRBV18 and J is TRBJ1-1; D is unresolved. The CDR3 length is 14 residues. Germline V gene sequence: CDR1 KGHSH, CDR2 LQKENI. The germline V and J ends were trimmed by 0 bases and 2 bases, with 7 bases remaining between them.

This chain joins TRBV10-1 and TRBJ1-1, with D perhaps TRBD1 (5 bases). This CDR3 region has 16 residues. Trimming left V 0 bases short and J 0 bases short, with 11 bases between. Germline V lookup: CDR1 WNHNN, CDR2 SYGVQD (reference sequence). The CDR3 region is CASSESTAPMNTEAFF. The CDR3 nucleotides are TGCGCCAGCAGTGAGTCGACAGCGCCAATGAACACTGAAGCTTTCTTT.

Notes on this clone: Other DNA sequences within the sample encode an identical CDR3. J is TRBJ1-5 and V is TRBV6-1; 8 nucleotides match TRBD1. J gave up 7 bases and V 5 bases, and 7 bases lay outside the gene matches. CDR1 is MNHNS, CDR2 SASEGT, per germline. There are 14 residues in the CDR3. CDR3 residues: CASSLQGVGQPQHF. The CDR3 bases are TGTGCCAGCAGTCTACAGGGGGTGGGACAGCCCCAGCATTTT.